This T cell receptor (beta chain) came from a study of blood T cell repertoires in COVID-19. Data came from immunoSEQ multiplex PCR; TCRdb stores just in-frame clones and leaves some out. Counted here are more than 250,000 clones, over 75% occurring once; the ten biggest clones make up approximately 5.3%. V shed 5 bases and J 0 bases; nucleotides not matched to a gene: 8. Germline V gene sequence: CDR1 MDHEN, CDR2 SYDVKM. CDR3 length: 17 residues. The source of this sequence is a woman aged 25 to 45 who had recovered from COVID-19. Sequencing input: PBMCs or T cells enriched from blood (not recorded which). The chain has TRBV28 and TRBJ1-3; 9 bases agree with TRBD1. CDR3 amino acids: CASSPAGTGLSGNTIYF. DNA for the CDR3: TGTGCCAGCAGTCCCGCCGGGACAGGGCTCTCTGGAAACACCATATATTTT.